This TCR beta chain came from a study of T-cell reconstitution after alpha-beta-depleted transplantation in children. In this sample, this clonotype turned up many times. The antigen remains undetermined. Whole-study findings and limits: The high TCRbeta diversity at day 60 in some patients came from surviving recipient T cells and thymic progenitors.

It was with unique molecular identifiers that the TCRbeta library was prepared. One entry per CDR3 protein, called by TCRdb with MiXCR from the PCR reads. The data contain more than 500,000 distinct CDR3 sequences, approximately 10% of them singletons. J gave up 0 bases and V 7 bases, and 3 bases lay outside the gene matches. This CDR3 spans 14 amino acids. The V gene is TRBV12-3 or TRBV12-4, the J gene TRBJ2-1; 7 bases are shared with TRBD1. The sequence came from a female patient between 2 and 15 years old who had a stem cell transplant for aplastic anemia, so the T cells may come from the graft donor. Sequences were derived from PBMCs, mostly from graft donor cells, sampled 180 days after TCRalphabeta/CD19-depleted stem cell transplant. The CDR3 coding sequence is TGTGCCAGCAACGGGGACAGCTCCTACAATGAGCAGTTCTTC. This encodes CASNGDSSYNEQFF.